One sample yielded the 20 T cell receptor beta chains listed below, sequenced in a study of OX40 agonist ivuxolimab in advanced cancers. Repertoires were generated with immunoSEQ multiplex PCR, while TCRdb's copy carries only in-frame clones and drops some. This table holds some 57,000 clones, about 90% found once. The sample here was CD4+ or CD8+ T cells sorted from blood, taken in a trial of the OX40 agonist ivuxolimab. Source of these receptors: an adult with an advanced solid tumor such as melanoma, head and neck, liver or kidney cancer.

The gene calls are TRBV7-3 and TRBJ2-2; D might be TRBD1 (6 bases). Germline CDR1 reads SGHTA; CDR2 reads FQGTGA. Trimming stripped 5 bases from V and 6 bases from J, with 13 bases between. The CDR3 has 14 amino acids. The CDR3 sequence: CASSTSGDPGELFF. The CDR3, as DNA: TGTGCCAGCAGCACGTCAGGGGACCCCGGGGAGCTGTTTTTT. Full variable domain (remainder filled in from reference TRBV7-3 and TRBJ2-2): GAGVSQTPSNKVTEKGKYVELRCDPISGHTALYWYRQSLGQGPEFLIYFQGTGAADDSGLPNDRFFAVRPEGSVSTLKIQRTERGDSAVYLCASSTSGDPGELFFGEGSRLTVL.

V and J are TRBV7-9 and TRBJ2-7; the match to TRBD2 covers 10 bases. Germline V gene data show CDR1 as SEHNR and CDR2 as FQNEAQ (reference sequence). The ends lost 3 bases at V and 7 bases at J; junction bases unmatched: 9. CDR3 length: 15 amino acids. This CDR3 is CASSFRSGRAGEQYF. The CDR3 region has the DNA TGTGCCAGCAGCTTCCGAAGCGGGAGGGCCGGAGAGCAGTACTTC.

The chain is built from TRBV19 and TRBJ1-4; D may be TRBD1 (5 bases). CDR1 is LNHDA and CDR2 is SQIVND in the germline V gene (reference sequence). This CDR3 is built from 15 residues. V lost 0 bases and J 3 bases, leaving 8 bases between the germline ends. In DNA, the CDR3 is TGTGCCAGTAGTATAGAAGGGGCCCCTAATGAAAAACTGTTTTTT. Encoded protein: CASSIEGAPNEKLFF.

A single count supports this clone. The rearrangement joins TRBV7-6 to TRBJ2-1; 9 bases match TRBD1. This CDR3 is 16 amino acids long. The J segment lost 2 bases and the V segment lost 5 bases, leaving 7 bases of the junction unmatched. Germline V gives CDR1 SGHVS, CDR2 FNYEAQ. This CDR3 is CASSGRQGGTYNEQFF. The CDR3 nucleotides are TGTGCCAGCAGCGGGCGACAGGGGGGCACCTACAATGAGCAGTTCTTC.

The chain uses TRBV11-2 and TRBJ1-4; 9 nucleotides line up with TRBD1. The trim removed 4 bases at V and 8 bases at J, leaving 11 bases unmatched. This CDR3 contains 16 residues. CDR1 SGHAT and CDR2 FQNNGV come from the germline V gene. CDR3 sequence reads: CASSWKDRGFFEKLFF. The CDR3 bases are TGTGCCAGCAGCTGGAAGGACAGGGGCTTTTTCGAAAAACTGTTTTTT.

The CDR3 reads CASSAQTGQETQYF. CDR3 coding DNA: TGTGCCAGCAGCGCCCAAACCGGTCAAGAGACCCAGTACTTC. The chain combines TRBV9 with TRBJ2-5; D is unresolved. CDR1 is SGDLS and CDR2 is YYNGEE in the germline V gene. The CDR3 consists of 14 residues. V was pared by 3 bases and J by 2 bases, with 11 bases between.

The chain combines TRBV4-2 with TRBJ1-4; D may be TRBD1 (6 bases). V was trimmed by 1 base and J by 5 bases, leaving 8 bases between them. Germline-derived CDR1 and CDR2 are LGHNA and YNFKEQ. The CDR3 spans 14 residues. The CDR3 coding sequence is TGTGCCAGCAGCCAAGGGACAGTCAATGAAAAACTGTTTTTT. This codes for CASSQGTVNEKLFF.

The chain combines TRBV5-8 with TRBJ1-4; 7 bases are a match to TRBD1. This CDR3 contains 15 residues. The trim removed 2 bases at V and 5 bases at J, leaving 6 bases unmatched. The V gene's germline CDR1 is SGHTS and CDR2 YDEGEE. CDR3: CASSLRTGQNEKLFF. For the CDR3, the DNA is TGTGCCAGCAGCTTAAGGACAGGCCAGAATGAAAAACTGTTTTTT.

The genes are TRBV29-1 and TRBJ2-1; 9 bases align to TRBD1. Trimming removed 4 bases from V and 3 bases from J; junction bases left unmatched: 7. CDR1 SQVTM and CDR2 ANQGSEA come from the germline V gene. The CDR3 spans 15 residues. CDR3 in amino acids: CSVGPGQGSYNEQFF. CDR3 nucleotides: TGCAGCGTTGGCCCGGGACAGGGAAGCTACAATGAGCAGTTCTTC.

This rearrangement joins TRBV19 to TRBJ1-2; D unclear. Trimming cost V 4 bases and J 4 bases, with 13 bases left between them. Per the germline V gene, CDR1 is LNHDA and CDR2 is SQIVND (reference sequence). CDR3 length equals 14 residues. CDR3 in DNA: TGTGCCAGTAGTACCGGTAGGCGCAGCTATGGCTACACCTTC. Amino acids: CASSTGRRSYGYTF.

This sequence joins TRBV5-6 and TRBJ1-2; tentatively, D is TRBD1 (6 bases). Germline-derived CDR1 and CDR2 are SGHDT and YYEEEE. V was trimmed by 8 bases and J by 0 bases, leaving 11 bases between them. CDR3 size: 13 residues. The CDR3 loop is CASYRVSNYGYTF. The CDR3 nucleotides read TGTGCCAGTTACAGGGTATCTAACTATGGCTACACCTTC.

V and J are TRBV27 and TRBJ1-4; D call uncertain. Germline CDR1 MNHEY, CDR2 SMNVEV (reference sequence). V lost 3 bases and J 3 bases, leaving 5 bases between the germline ends. This CDR3 has 13 residues. The CDR3 coding sequence is TGTGCCAGCAGTTTTTTGGCTAATGAAAAACTGTTTTTT. Its protein product is CASSFLANEKLFF.

This chain joins TRBV7-9 and TRBJ2-5; TRBD1 matches 10 bases. Germline V gene data show CDR1 as SEHNR and CDR2 as FQNEAQ (reference sequence). V lost 5 bases, J lost 3 bases, and 3 bases stayed unmatched. CDR3 size: 14 residues. The CDR3 region has the DNA TGTGCCAGCAGCCCGGGGACAGGGGAAGAGACCCAGTACTTC. Translated, it gives CASSPGTGEETQYF.

V usage is TRBV28 and J usage is TRBJ1-3, with 12 nucleotides matching TRBD1. CDR1 MDHEN and CDR2 SYDVKM come from the germline V gene. V was clipped by 8 bases and J by 2 bases; unmatched bases: 13. The CDR3 sequence is 18 residues long. The CDR3 loop reads CASHPAGTGGATGNTIYF. The CDR3 coding sequence is TGTGCCAGCCACCCTGCCGGGACAGGGGGCGCAACTGGAAACACCATATATTTT.

The rearrangement joins TRBV7-8 to TRBJ1-5, with D tentatively TRBD1 (5 bases). V lost 1 base, J lost 2 bases, and 9 bases lay in between. Germline CDR1 reads SGHVS; CDR2 reads FQNEAQ. This CDR3 is built from 15 residues. As DNA, the CDR3 is TGTGCCAGCAGCTTAGAAGGGGCTGGCAATCAGCCCCAGCATTTT. Its translation is CASSLEGAGNQPQHF.

As for this clone: The sample carries other DNA sequences with the same CDR3. This chain uses TRBV28 with TRBJ1-5, with a weak D call TRBD1 (6 bases). The CDR3 sequence is 14 residues long. Trimming left V 6 bases short and J 7 bases short, with 16 bases between. Germline V gene lookup returns CDR1 MDHEN and CDR2 SYDVKM. The CDR3 spells CASSAGGRGQPQHF. DNA for the CDR3: TGTGCCAGCAGCGCGGGGGGGCGGGGGCAGCCCCAGCATTTT.

The rearrangement uses TRBV19 and TRBJ2-2; maybe TRBD1 (5 bases). V gave up 2 bases and J gave up 0 bases, with 7 bases separating them. Looked up from germline, CDR1 is LNHDA and CDR2 is SQIVND (reference sequence). The CDR3 totals 15 residues. The CDR3 region is CASSISRANTGELFF. The CDR3 nucleotides are TGTGCCAGTAGTATATCCAGGGCGAACACCGGGGAGCTGTTTTTT.

Written as DNA, the CDR3 is TGTGCCAGCAGCCAAGACGGGCGGGGGGGCGGGGAGACCCAGTACTTC. The encoded protein is CASSQDGRGGGETQYF. The rearrangement uses TRBV4-2 and TRBJ2-5; 9 positions agree with TRBD2. Trimming cost V 0 bases and J 5 bases; bases outside gene matches: 7. Germline CDR1 is LGHNA and CDR2 is YNFKEQ. This CDR3 region has 16 residues.

The rearrangement links TRBV9 to TRBJ1-2; TRBD1 might be the D (5 bases). Germline lookup yields CDR1 SGDLS and CDR2 YYNGEE. With 4 bases removed from V and 3 bases from J, the gap between germline ends came to 10 bases. This CDR3 has 13 amino acids. DNA of the CDR3: TGTGCCAGCAGCCGGGACCTTGACTATGGCTACACCTTC. Translating it yields CASSRDLDYGYTF.

The V call is TRBV27, the J call TRBJ2-1; 12 nucleotides match TRBD2. The J segment lost 7 bases and the V segment lost 5 bases, leaving 6 bases of the junction unmatched. Germline CDR1 reads MNHEY; CDR2 reads SMNVEV (reference sequence). The CDR3 runs to 15 residues. CDR3 coding DNA: TGTGCCAGCAGTGGTTTCGGACTAGCGGGGAATGAGCAGTTCTTC. Translation: CASSGFGLAGNEQFF.